Below are 10 T cell receptor beta chains sequenced from a single sample in a study of blood T cell repertoires in COVID-19. Assay: immunoSEQ multiplex PCR; the TCRdb copy retains only in-frame clones and omits some. This sample carries some 200,000 clones, more than 80% of them seen once, and the ten largest clones take around 3.5%. The sample consisted of PBMCs or T cells enriched from blood (not recorded which). The source is a woman aged 35 to 49 with acute COVID-19.

The CDR3 coding sequence is TGTGCCTGGAGTACGGGGTCGAACACTGAAGCTTTCTTT. This gives the protein CAWSTGSNTEAFF. The V call is TRBV30, the J call TRBJ1-1; D is unclear. V was shortened by 2 bases and J by 1 base, with 8 bases between the two germline ends. Germline lookup yields CDR1 GTSNPN and CDR2 SVGIG (reference sequence). The CDR3 totals 13 residues.

The chain uses TRBV4-1 and TRBJ1-2; TRBD1 matches at 7 bases. This CDR3 is built from 16 residues. Germline lookup yields CDR1 MGHRA and CDR2 YSYEKL. After removal of 3 bases from V and 3 bases from J, the junction contained 10 bases not matched to a gene. The CDR3 spells CASSHARRDSDYGYTF. CDR3 nucleotide sequence: TGCGCCAGCAGCCATGCCAGACGGGACAGCGACTATGGCTACACCTTC.

In this sample, this clone turned up once. This chain connects TRBV20-1 to TRBJ2-1; 9 bases are shared with TRBD1. This CDR3 is built from 15 residues. Germline V gene sequence: CDR1 DFQATT, CDR2 SNEGSKA (reference sequence). The V and J ends lost 3 bases and 9 bases, in that order; junction bases with no gene match: 12. The CDR3 nucleotides are TGCAGTGCTAGTCTCCGGGACAGGGCCAAAAGTGAGCAGTTCTTC. Translation gives CSASLRDRAKSEQFF.

The V call is TRBV22-1, the J call TRBJ2-3; the table gives TRBD1 as D, unverified against the DNA. TRBV22-1 is annotated as a pseudogene. The CDR3 extends over 16 amino acids. The CDR3 nucleotides read TGTCCTGGGAGCGCACTTGGGTCTTCCCTCAGGGATACGCAGTATTTT. This translates into CPGSALGSSLRDTQYF.

V gene TRBV5-1 combines with J gene TRBJ1-1; no clear D. Germline V gene lookup returns CDR1 SGHRS and CDR2 YFSETQ. V was cut by 3 bases and J by 0 bases, with 12 bases left in between. The CDR3 extends over 15 amino acids. The CDR3 bases are TGCGCCAGCAGCTCGTCTGAGCTCCTGAACACTGAAGCTTTCTTT. Its protein product is CASSSSELLNTEAFF.

This chain links TRBV6-6 with TRBJ1-6, with 7 nucleotides matching TRBD1. The CDR3 is 12 amino acids. The germline CDR1 and CDR2 sequences are MNHNY and SVGAGI (reference sequence). V shed 5 bases, J shed 8 bases, and the junction held 0 bases outside the gene matches. CDR3 DNA: TGTGCCAGCAGTACAGGGGATTCACCCCTCCACTTT. This encodes CASSTGDSPLHF.

The chain uses TRBV6-2 or TRBV6-3 and TRBJ2-1, with a possible D match to TRBD2 (5 bases). Trimming cost V 2 bases and J 6 bases, with 14 bases left between them. Per the germline V gene, CDR1 is MNHEY and CDR2 is SVGEGT. The CDR3 has 15 residues. DNA of the CDR3: TGTGCCAGCAGTTACCGGCGGGCCCGTAGCAATGAGCAGTTCTTC. It specifies CASSYRRARSNEQFF.

This chain links TRBV2 with TRBJ2-2; perhaps TRBD1 as D (7 bases). Germline lookup yields CDR1 SNHLY and CDR2 FYNNEI. The CDR3 consists of 13 residues. With 11 bases removed from V and 5 bases from J, the gap between germline ends came to 15 bases. CDR3 in amino acids: CAGTSGGTGELFF. CDR3 DNA sequence: TGTGCCGGAACCTCAGGGGGGACCGGGGAGCTGTTTTTT.

This chain connects TRBV13 to TRBJ2-7; the D gene is possibly TRBD2 (6 bases). The germline V gene encodes CDR1 PRHDT and CDR2 FYEKMQ (reference sequence). CDR3 length: 16 residues. Trimming left V 4 bases short and J 5 bases short, with 21 bases between. The CDR3 region has the DNA TGTGCCAGCAGCTCCCATCGGCGGCTAGCGTCCCACGAGCAGTACTTC. Encoded protein: CASSSHRRLASHEQYF.

The chain uses TRBV11-2 and TRBJ1-1; 8 bases line up with TRBD1. CDR1 SGHAT and CDR2 FQNNGV come from the germline V gene. V was clipped by 5 bases and J by 6 bases; unmatched bases: 8. CDR3 length: 14 residues. The chain's CDR3 is CASSRDRGKAEAFF. The CDR3 coding sequence is TGTGCCAGCAGCCGCGACAGGGGAAAGGCTGAAGCTTTCTTT.